Each of the 23 T cell receptor beta chains below was sequenced from the same sample in a study of T cells in localized non-small cell lung cancer (dated by TCRdb to the early 2020s). The library relied on the immunoSEQ multiplex PCR assay. Imported from immuneACCESS, the table was reduced by TCRdb to in-frame sequences with V and J called. These copies leave out some clones; in studies compared against another copy, an unresolved V gene accounts for under half, and the cause of the remainder is not known. The sample records roughly 38,000 clones, about 87% of which are singletons. Around 3.7% of the sample is in the top ten clones. This material consisted of peripheral blood, taken before any cancer treatment. Receptors were obtained from a man between 18 and 49 years old with stage I lung adenocarcinoma.

This clone has just one count. The chain carries TRBV9 and TRBJ1-2; D may be TRBD1 (6 bases). Germline lookup yields CDR1 SGDLS and CDR2 YYNGEE. V lost 1 base and J lost 3, with 16 bases in between. The CDR3 contains 16 residues. The DNA for the CDR3 is TGTGCCAGCAGCGTACCTCGGACGGGGGCTGACTATGGCTACACCTTC. Amino acid sequence: CASSVPRTGADYGYTF.

In DNA, the CDR3 is TGTGCCATCAGTGAGTCCCCCGGCGGGAACACTGAAGCTTTCTTT. Translated, it gives CAISESPGGNTEAFF. The genes are TRBV10-3 and TRBJ1-1; the D is unclear. The CDR3 length is 15 residues. Germline loops: CDR1 ENHRY, CDR2 SYGVKD. V was cut by 0 bases and J by 1 base, with 9 bases left in between.

The V call is TRBV6-1, the J call TRBJ1-1, with D maybe TRBD1 (6 bases). The CDR3 has 13 residues. CDR1 is MNHNS and CDR2 is SASEGT in the germline V gene. V was shortened by 5 bases and J by 7 bases, with 14 bases between the two germline ends. The CDR3 sequence: CASSQRGVSEAFF. In nucleotides, the CDR3 is TGTGCCAGCAGTCAGAGGGGGGTCAGTGAAGCTTTCTTT.

The genes are TRBV5-1 and TRBJ2-1; TRBD2 aligns across 14 bases. J was trimmed by 6 bases and V by 6 bases; bases with no gene match: 5. This CDR3 is 15 amino acids long. Germline values: CDR1 SGHRS, CDR2 YFSETQ. CDR3 sequence reads: CASNSGTSGGNEQFF. DNA for the CDR3: TGCGCCAGCAACTCCGGGACTAGCGGGGGCAATGAGCAGTTCTTC.

V and J are TRBV19 and TRBJ1-5; D might be TRBD1 (6 bases). The CDR3 loop spans 15 amino acids. The V gene's germline CDR1 is LNHDA and CDR2 SQIVND (reference sequence). V lost 3 bases to trimming and J lost 6 bases, with 15 bases between them. CDR3 protein: CASSIQGRGGQPQHF. Written as DNA, the CDR3 is TGTGCCAGTAGTATTCAGGGCCGAGGGGGTCAGCCCCAGCATTTT. The whole variable domain, remainder taken from reference TRBV19 and TRBJ1-5, is DGGITQSPKYLFRKEGQNVTLSCEQNLNHDAMYWYRQDPGQGLRLIYYSQIVNDFQKGDIAEGYSVSREKKESFPLTVTSAQKNPTAFYLCASSIQGRGGQPQHFGDGTRLSIL.

This chain's CDR3 is CASSEQGSHNYGYTF. CDR3 DNA: TGTGCCAGCAGCGAACAGGGAAGCCATAACTATGGCTACACCTTC. The chain couples TRBV9 to TRBJ1-2, with a possible D match to TRBD1 (6 bases). CDR3 size: 15 residues. From germline, CDR1 is SGDLS and CDR2 YYNGEE. Trimming removed 3 bases from V and 1 base from J, with 13 bases in between.

This clone was seen more than once but under ten times. J is TRBJ1-1 and V is TRBV19; 8 positions agree with TRBD1. V gave up 6 bases and J gave up 11 bases; unmatched junction bases: 8. CDR3 length: 12 residues. Germline CDR1 is LNHDA and CDR2 is SQIVND (reference sequence). CDR3 sequence reads: CASSHRQGRAFF. DNA for the CDR3: TGTGCCAGTAGCCATCGACAGGGGCGGGCTTTCTTT.

The J gene is TRBJ1-1, the V gene TRBV6-6; no reliable D call. Germline CDR1 MNHNY, CDR2 SVGAGI (reference sequence). Trimming cost V 0 bases and J 1 base, with 9 bases left between them. There are 15 residues in the CDR3. The DNA of the CDR3 is TGTGCCAGCAGTTACTCCGGAGGAAGGAACACTGAAGCTTTCTTT. Encoded protein: CASSYSGGRNTEAFF.

This clone was detected only a few times. This chain joins TRBV4-3 and TRBJ1-3; D unresolved. Germline CDR1 and CDR2: LGHNA and YSLEER. This CDR3 has 14 residues. V lost 0 bases to trimming and J lost 2 bases, with 5 bases between them. This CDR3 reads CASSQERAGNTIYF. In DNA form, the CDR3 reads TGCGCCAGCAGCCAAGAGAGGGCTGGAAACACCATATATTTT.

Worth noting for this clone: At one end, the junction sequence differs from germline, possibly due to a read error. The chain couples TRBV10-3 to TRBJ2-7; 9 bases map to TRBD1. There are 12 residues in the CDR3. Germline CDR1 reads ENHRY; CDR2 reads SYGVKD. The CDR3 loop reads CAISSGGQGEDF. Here the CDR3 DNA reads TGTGCCATCAGCTCAGGGGGACAGGGAGAGGACTTC.

This chain uses TRBV6-6 with TRBJ2-7; D is perhaps TRBD1 or TRBD2 (5 bases each). The V end was cut by 2 bases, the J end by 4 bases, with 15 bases between. The CDR3 contains 15 residues. Per germline, CDR1 MNHNY and CDR2 SVGAGI (reference sequence). The CDR3: CASSYGQGEMYEQYF. The CDR3 DNA reads TGTGCCAGCAGTTACGGGCAGGGAGAAATGTACGAGCAGTACTTC.

J is TRBJ1-6 and V is TRBV5-1; the match to TRBD1 covers 7 bases. The trim removed 3 bases at V and 12 bases at J, leaving 6 bases unmatched. Germline V gene lookup returns CDR1 SGHRS and CDR2 YFSETQ. CDR3 size: 13 residues. Here the CDR3 DNA reads TGCGCCAGCAGCTCTGAAGGGGGCCAACCCCTCCACTTT. As protein: CASSSEGGQPLHF.

The V and J genes are TRBV7-9 and TRBJ2-1, with D unresolved. The CDR3 runs 15 residues. Trimming removed 2 bases from V and 3 bases from J, with 11 bases in between. From germline, CDR1 is SEHNR and CDR2 FQNEAQ (reference sequence). The CDR3 is CASSLTSEIYNEQFF. CDR3 bases: TGTGCCAGCAGCTTAACGAGTGAAATCTACAATGAGCAGTTCTTC.

The V call is TRBV14, the J call TRBJ2-2; no firm D call. The germline gives CDR1 SGHDN, CDR2 FVKESK. V lost 2 bases, J lost 1 base, and 5 bases lay in between. The CDR3 is 14 residues long. Written as DNA, the CDR3 is TGTGCCAGCAGCCAACTCCGGAACACCGGGGAGCTGTTTTTT. The encoded protein is CASSQLRNTGELFF. Using reference TRBV14 and TRBJ2-2 for the parts outside the CDR3, the full variable domain is EAGVTQFPSHSVIEKGQTVTLRCDPISGHDNLYWYRRVMGKEIKFLLHFVKESKQDESGMPNNRFLAERTGGTYSTLKVQPAELEDSGVYFCASSQLRNTGELFFGEGSRLTVL.

The genes are TRBV9 and TRBJ1-1, with D perhaps TRBD1 (5 bases). Germline lookup yields CDR1 SGDLS and CDR2 YYNGEE. Trimming shortened V by 4 bases and J by 5 bases, and 12 bases separated the two germline ends. The CDR3 runs 13 residues. CDR3 sequence (DNA): TGTGCCAGCAGCCTCCGGGGGGGGACTGAAGCTTTCTTT. It codes for CASSLRGGTEAFF.

A remark on this clone: The sample has other DNA sequences that encode this CDR3 too. The J gene is TRBJ1-1, the V gene TRBV7-9, with D unresolved. This CDR3 has 11 amino acids. Germline CDR1 SEHNR, CDR2 FQNEAQ (reference sequence). V was cut by 4 bases and J by 5 bases, with 5 bases left in between. This chain's CDR3 is CASSSSTEAFF. The CDR3 DNA sequence: TGTGCCAGCAGCTCATCAACTGAAGCTTTCTTT.

V is TRBV2 and J is TRBJ1-2, with a weak D call TRBD1 (6 bases). Germline V CDR1 and CDR2: SNHLY, FYNNEI. The CDR3 length is 11 residues. Trimming cost V 3 bases and J 8 bases, with 7 bases left between them. The CDR3 nucleotides read TGTGCCAGCAGTGACGGGGGCGGCTACACCTTC. Amino acids: CASSDGGGYTF.

This chain connects TRBV14 to TRBJ1-1; the D is unclear. The CDR3 runs to 15 residues. The germline V and J ends were trimmed by 4 bases and 0 bases, with 12 bases remaining between them. Germline assignment: CDR1 SGHDN and CDR2 FVKESK. The CDR3 nucleotides are TGTGCCAGCAGCCCCTGGGCAAACCTGAACACTGAAGCTTTCTTT. As protein: CASSPWANLNTEAFF.

The chain is built from TRBV30 and TRBJ2-1, with TRBD1 matching over 9 bases. Germline V CDR1 and CDR2: GTSNPN, SVGIG (reference sequence). V shed 0 bases and J 9 bases; nucleotides not matched to a gene: 3. CDR3 length: 13 amino acids. This CDR3 is CAWSVQGAGEQFF. CDR3 coding DNA: TGTGCCTGGAGTGTACAGGGGGCGGGTGAGCAGTTCTTC.

The chain uses TRBV6-1 and TRBJ2-6; a possible D gene is TRBD1 (6 bases). The CDR3 runs 18 residues. V was pared by 4 bases and J by 0 bases, with 16 bases between. CDR1 and CDR2 (germline): MNHNS, SASEGT. The CDR3 here is CASSATQGSLSGANVLTF. The DNA of the CDR3 is TGTGCCAGCAGTGCAACACAGGGTTCTCTCTCTGGGGCCAACGTCCTGACTTTC.

The chain joins TRBV5-1 to TRBJ2-5; D gene unclear. V was shortened by 6 bases and J by 2 bases, with 14 bases between the two germline ends. The germline V gene encodes CDR1 SGHRS and CDR2 YFSETQ. The CDR3 consists of 14 residues. The CDR3 sequence is CASTKQGIQETQYF. CDR3 coding DNA: TGCGCCAGCACCAAGCAAGGCATACAAGAGACCCAGTACTTC.

The genes are TRBV30 and TRBJ1-1; 9 positions agree with TRBD1. Germline loops: CDR1 GTSNPN, CDR2 SVGIG (reference sequence). The CDR3 consists of 12 residues. The CDR3 bases are TGTGCTACAGGGGGCAGCTACACTGAAGCTTTCTTT. Amino acid sequence: CATGGSYTEAFF.

The chain uses TRBV12-5 and TRBJ1-1; D is perhaps TRBD1 (5 bases). This CDR3 contains 16 residues. Germline V CDR1 and CDR2: LGHNT, FRNRAP. V was pared by 3 bases and J by 4 bases, with 18 bases between. CDR3 protein: CASGFSRDLYSTEAFF. For the CDR3, the DNA is TGTGCTAGTGGTTTCTCCCGGGACCTCTACTCCACTGAAGCTTTCTTT.